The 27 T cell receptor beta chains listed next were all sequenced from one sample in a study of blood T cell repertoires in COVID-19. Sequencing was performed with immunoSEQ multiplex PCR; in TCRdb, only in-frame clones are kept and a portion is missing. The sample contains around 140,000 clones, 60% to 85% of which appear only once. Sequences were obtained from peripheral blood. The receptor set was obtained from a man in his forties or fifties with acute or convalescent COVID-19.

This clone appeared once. The CDR3 bases are TGTGCCAGCAGGGTCATCGGGGGGAGCACCGGGGAGCTGTTTTTT. Translation: CASRVIGGSTGELFF. The V gene is TRBV7-8, the J gene TRBJ2-2, with 7 positions matching TRBD2. The CDR3 length is 15 residues. The germline V gene has CDR1 SGHVS and CDR2 FQNEAQ. V lost 6 bases, J lost 4 bases, and 8 bases stayed unmatched.

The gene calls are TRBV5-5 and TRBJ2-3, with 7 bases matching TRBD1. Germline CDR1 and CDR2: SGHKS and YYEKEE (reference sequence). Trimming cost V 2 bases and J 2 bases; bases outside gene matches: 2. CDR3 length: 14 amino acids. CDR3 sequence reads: CASSFTGVTDTQYF. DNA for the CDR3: TGTGCCAGCAGCTTTACAGGGGTCACAGATACGCAGTATTTT.

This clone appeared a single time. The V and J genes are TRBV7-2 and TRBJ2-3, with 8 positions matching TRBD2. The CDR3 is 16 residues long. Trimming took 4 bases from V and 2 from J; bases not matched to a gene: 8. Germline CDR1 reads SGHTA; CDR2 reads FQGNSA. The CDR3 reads CASSSPYGGATDTQYF. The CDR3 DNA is TGTGCCAGCAGCTCTCCTTACGGGGGGGCCACAGATACGCAGTATTTT.

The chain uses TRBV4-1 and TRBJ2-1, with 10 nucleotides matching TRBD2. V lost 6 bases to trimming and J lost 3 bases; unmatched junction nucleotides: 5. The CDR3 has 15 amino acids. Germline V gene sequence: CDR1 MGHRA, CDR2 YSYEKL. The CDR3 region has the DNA TGCGCCAGCAGTCGGACTAGCGGCCACTACAATGAGCAGTTCTTC. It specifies CASSRTSGHYNEQFF.

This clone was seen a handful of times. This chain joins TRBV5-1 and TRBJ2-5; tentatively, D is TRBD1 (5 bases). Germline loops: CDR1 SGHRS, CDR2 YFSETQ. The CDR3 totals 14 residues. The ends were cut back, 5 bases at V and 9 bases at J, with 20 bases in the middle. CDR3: CASRPEAGSDSQYF. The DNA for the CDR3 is TGCGCCAGCAGGCCCGAGGCAGGGTCGGATTCCCAGTACTTC.

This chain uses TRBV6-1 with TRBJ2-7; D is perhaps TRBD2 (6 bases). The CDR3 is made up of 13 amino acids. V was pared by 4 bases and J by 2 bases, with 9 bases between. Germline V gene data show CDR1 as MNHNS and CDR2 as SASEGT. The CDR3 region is CASSVADTYEQYV. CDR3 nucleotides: TGTGCCAGCAGTGTAGCGGACACCTACGAGCAGTACGTC.

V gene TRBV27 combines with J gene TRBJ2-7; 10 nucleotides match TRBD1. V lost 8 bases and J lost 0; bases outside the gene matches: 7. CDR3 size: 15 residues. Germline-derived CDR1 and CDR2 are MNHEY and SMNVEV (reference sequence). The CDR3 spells CASSEGQGLSYEQYV. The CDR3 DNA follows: TGTGCCAGCTCAGAGGGACAGGGGCTCTCCTACGAGCAGTACGTC.

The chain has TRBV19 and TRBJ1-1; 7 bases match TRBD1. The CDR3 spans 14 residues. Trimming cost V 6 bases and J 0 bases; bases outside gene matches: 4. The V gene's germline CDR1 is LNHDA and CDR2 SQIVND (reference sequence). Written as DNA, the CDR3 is TGTGCCAGTAGCCTACAGGGGATGAACACTGAAGCTTTCTTT. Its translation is CASSLQGMNTEAFF. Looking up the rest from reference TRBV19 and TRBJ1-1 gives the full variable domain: DGGITQSPKYLFRKEGQNVTLSCEQNLNHDAMYWYRQDPGQGLRLIYYSQIVNDFQKGDIAEGYSVSREKKESFPLTVTSAQKNPTAFYLCASSLQGMNTEAFFGQGTRLTVV.

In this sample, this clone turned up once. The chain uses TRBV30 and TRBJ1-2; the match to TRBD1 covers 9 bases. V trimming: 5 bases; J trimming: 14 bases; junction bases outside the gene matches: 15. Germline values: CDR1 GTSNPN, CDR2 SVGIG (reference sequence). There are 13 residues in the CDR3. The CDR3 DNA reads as TGTGCCTGGGGGAAACAGGGGGCTGTTTCTCGTACCTTC. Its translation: CAWGKQGAVSRTF. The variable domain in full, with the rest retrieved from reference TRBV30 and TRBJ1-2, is SQTIHQWPATLVQPVGSPLSLECTVEGTSNPNLYWYRQAAGRGLQLLFYSVGIGQISSEVPQNLSASRPQDRQFILSSKKLLLSDSGFYLCAWGKQGAVSRTFGSGTRLTVV.

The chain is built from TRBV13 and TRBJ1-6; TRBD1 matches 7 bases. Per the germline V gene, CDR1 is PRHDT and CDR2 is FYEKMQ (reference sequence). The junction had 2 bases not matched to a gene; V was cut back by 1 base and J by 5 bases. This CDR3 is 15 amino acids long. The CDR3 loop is CASSLDDRDNSPLHF. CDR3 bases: TGTGCCAGCAGCTTAGATGACAGGGATAATTCACCCCTCCACTTT.

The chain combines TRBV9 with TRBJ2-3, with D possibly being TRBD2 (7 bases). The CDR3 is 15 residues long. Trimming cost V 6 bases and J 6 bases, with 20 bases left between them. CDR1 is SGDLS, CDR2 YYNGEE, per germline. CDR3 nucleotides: TGTGCCAGCAACCCCCGAGGGGGGAGGGGGGATACGCAGTATTTT. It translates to CASNPRGGRGDTQYF.

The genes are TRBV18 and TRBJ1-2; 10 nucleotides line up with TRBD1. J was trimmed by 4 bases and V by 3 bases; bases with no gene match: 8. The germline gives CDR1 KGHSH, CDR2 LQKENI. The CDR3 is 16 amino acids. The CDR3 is CASSPTDRGGTYGYTF. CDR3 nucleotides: TGTGCCAGCTCACCGACGGACAGGGGGGGAACCTATGGCTACACCTTC.

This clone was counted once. The CDR3: CASSSRGDSTDTQYF. For the CDR3, the DNA is TGCGCCAGCAGCTCCCGCGGGGATAGCACAGATACGCAGTATTTT. The rearrangement uses TRBV5-1 and TRBJ2-3; tentative D call: TRBD2 (6 bases). This CDR3 region has 15 residues. The germline CDR1 and CDR2 sequences are SGHRS and YFSETQ. V lost 3 bases, J lost 0 bases, and 11 bases lay in between.

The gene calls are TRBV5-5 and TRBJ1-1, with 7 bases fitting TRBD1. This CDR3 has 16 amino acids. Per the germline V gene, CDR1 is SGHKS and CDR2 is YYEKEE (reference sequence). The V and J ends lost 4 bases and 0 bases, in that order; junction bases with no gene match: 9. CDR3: CASSPRGGQMNTEAFF. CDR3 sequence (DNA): TGTGCCAGCAGCCCCCGGGGGGGACAGATGAACACTGAAGCTTTCTTT.

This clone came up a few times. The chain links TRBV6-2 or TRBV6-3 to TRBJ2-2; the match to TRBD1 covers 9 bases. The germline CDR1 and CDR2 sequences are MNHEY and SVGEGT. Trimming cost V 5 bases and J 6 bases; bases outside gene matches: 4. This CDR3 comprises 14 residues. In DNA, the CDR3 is TGTGCCAGCAGTAAGGACAGGGGATCCGGGGAGCTGTTTTTT. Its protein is CASSKDRGSGELFF.

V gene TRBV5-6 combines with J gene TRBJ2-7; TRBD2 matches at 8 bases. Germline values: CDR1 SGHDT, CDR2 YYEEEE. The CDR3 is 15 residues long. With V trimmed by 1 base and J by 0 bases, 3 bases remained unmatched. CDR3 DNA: TGTGCCAGCAGCTTGATCGGGACTAGCTCCTACGAGCAGTACGTC. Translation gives CASSLIGTSSYEQYV.

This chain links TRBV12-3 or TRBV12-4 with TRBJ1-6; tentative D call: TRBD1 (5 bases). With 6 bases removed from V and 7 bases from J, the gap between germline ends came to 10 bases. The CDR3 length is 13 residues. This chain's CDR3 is CASRQAQNSPLHF. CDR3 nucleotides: TGTGCCAGCAGACAGGCCCAGAATTCACCCCTCCACTTT.

CDR3: CASSEQGTNEKLFF. The CDR3 region has the DNA TGTGCCAGCAGTGAACAGGGGACTAATGAAAAACTGTTTTTT. The chain joins TRBV6-1 to TRBJ1-4, with D possibly TRBD1 on 6 matching bases. CDR1 and CDR2 (germline): MNHNS, SASEGT. CDR3 length equals 14 residues. With 2 bases removed from V and 2 bases from J, the gap between germline ends came to 6 bases.

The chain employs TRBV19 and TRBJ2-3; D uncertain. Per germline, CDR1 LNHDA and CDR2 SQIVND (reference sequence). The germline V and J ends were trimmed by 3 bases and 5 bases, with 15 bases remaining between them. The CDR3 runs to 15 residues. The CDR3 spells CASSISPGGGDTQYF. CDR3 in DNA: TGTGCCAGTAGTATTTCCCCGGGTGGTGGAGATACGCAGTATTTT.

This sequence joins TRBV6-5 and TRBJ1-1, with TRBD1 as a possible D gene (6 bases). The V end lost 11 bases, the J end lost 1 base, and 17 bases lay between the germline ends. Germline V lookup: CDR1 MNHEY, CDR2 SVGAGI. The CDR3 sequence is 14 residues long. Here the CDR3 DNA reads TGTGCCTGCCAACGCGGGGGCCCGAACACTGAAGCTTTCTTT. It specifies CACQRGGPNTEAFF.

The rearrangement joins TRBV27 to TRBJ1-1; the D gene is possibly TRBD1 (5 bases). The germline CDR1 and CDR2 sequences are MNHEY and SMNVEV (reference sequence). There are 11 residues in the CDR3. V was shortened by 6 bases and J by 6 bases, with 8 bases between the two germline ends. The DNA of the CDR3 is TGTGCCAGCAGGGACAAGGCTGAAGCTTTCTTT. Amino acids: CASRDKAEAFF.

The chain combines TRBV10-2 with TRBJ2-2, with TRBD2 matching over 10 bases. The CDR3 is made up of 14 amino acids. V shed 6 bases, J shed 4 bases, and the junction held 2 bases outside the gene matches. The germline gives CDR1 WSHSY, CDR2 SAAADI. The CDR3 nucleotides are TGCGCCAGCAGCCGACTAGCGGGCACCGGGGAGCTGTTTTTT. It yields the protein CASSRLAGTGELFF.

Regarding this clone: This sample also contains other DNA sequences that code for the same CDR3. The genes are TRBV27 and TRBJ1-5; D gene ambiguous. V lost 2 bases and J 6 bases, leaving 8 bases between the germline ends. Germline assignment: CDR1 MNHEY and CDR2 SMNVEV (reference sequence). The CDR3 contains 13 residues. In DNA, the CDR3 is TGTGCCAGCAGTTTAAGTGGAGGTCAGCCCCAGCATTTT. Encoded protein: CASSLSGGQPQHF.

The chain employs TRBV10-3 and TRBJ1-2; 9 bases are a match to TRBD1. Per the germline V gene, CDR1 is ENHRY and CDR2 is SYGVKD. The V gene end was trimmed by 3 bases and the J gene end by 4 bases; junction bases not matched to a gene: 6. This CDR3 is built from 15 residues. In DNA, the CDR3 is TGTGCCATCAGTGATGTAGGGACAGGGATCTATGGCTACACCTTC. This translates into CAISDVGTGIYGYTF.

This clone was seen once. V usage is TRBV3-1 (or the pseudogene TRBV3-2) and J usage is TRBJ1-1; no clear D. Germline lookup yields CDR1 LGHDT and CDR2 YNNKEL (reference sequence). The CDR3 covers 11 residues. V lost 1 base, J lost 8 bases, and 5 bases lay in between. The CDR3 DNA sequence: TGTGCCAGCAGCCAAGTATCCGAAGCTTTCTTT. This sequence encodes CASSQVSEAFF.

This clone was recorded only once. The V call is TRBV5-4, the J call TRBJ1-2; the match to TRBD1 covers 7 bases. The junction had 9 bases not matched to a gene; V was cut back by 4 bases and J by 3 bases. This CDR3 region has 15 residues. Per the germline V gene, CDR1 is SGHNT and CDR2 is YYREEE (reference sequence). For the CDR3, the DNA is TGTGCCAGCAGCCACGCCGGGACAGCGGACTATGGCTACACCTTC. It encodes CASSHAGTADYGYTF.

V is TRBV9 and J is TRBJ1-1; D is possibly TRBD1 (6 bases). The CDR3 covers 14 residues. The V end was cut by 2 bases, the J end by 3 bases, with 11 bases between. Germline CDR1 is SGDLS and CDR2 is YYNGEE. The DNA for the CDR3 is TGTGCCAGCAGCGTCAGGACAGTTTACACTGAAGCTTTCTTT. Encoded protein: CASSVRTVYTEAFF.